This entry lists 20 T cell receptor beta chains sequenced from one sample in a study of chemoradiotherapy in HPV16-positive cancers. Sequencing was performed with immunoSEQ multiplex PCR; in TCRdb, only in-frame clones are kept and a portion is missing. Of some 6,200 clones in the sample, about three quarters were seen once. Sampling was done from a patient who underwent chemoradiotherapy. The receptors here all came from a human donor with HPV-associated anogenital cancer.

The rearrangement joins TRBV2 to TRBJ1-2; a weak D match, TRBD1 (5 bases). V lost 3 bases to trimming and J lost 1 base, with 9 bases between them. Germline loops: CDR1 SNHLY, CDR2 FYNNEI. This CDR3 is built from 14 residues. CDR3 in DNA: TGTGCCAGCAGTGATCAGGGATATAACTATGGCTACACCTTC. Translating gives CASSDQGYNYGYTF.

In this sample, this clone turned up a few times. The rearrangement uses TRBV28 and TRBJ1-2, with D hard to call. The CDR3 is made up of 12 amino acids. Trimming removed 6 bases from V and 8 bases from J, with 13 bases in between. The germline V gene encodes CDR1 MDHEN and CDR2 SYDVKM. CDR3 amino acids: CASSRRKRGYTF. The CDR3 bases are TGTGCCAGCAGCCGGCGCAAGCGGGGCTACACCTTC.

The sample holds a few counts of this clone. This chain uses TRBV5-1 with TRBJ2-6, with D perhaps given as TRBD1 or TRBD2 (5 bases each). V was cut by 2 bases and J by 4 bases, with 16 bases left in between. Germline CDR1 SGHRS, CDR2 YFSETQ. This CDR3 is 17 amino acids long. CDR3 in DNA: TGCGCCAGCAGCTTACGGGGCGCACGGCCGGGGGCCAACGTCCTGACTTTC. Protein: CASSLRGARPGANVLTF.

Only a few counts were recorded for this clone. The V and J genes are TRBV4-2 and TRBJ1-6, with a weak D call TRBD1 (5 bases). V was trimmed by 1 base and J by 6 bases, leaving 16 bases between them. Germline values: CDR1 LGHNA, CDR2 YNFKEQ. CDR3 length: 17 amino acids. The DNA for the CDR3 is TGTGCCAGCAGCCAAGCATACGGACATGTCGGTAATTCACCCCTCCACTTT. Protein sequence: CASSQAYGHVGNSPLHF.

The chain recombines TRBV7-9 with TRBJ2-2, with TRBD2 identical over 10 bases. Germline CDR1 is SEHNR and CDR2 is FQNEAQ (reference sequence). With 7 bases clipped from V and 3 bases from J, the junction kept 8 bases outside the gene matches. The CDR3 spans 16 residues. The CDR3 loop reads CASTEGTSGDTGELFF. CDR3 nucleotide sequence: TGTGCCAGCACCGAGGGAACTAGCGGGGACACCGGGGAGCTGTTTTTT.

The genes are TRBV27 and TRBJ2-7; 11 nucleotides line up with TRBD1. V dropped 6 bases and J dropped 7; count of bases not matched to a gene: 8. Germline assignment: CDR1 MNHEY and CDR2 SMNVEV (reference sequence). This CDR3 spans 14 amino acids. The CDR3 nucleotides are TGTGCCAGCAGATGGACAGGGGGCGTCTTGGAGCAGTACTTC. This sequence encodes CASRWTGGVLEQYF.

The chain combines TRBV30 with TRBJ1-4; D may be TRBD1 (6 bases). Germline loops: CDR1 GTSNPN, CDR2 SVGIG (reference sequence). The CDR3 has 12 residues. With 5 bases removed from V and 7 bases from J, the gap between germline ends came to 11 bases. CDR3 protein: CAWPGVSEKLFF. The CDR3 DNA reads TGTGCCTGGCCAGGGGTTAGTGAAAAACTGTTTTTT.

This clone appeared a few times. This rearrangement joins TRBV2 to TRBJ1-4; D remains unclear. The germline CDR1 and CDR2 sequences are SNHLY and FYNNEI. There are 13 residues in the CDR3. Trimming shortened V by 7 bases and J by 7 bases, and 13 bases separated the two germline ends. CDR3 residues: CASTGPESEKLFF. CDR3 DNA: TGTGCCAGCACTGGCCCTGAAAGTGAAAAACTGTTTTTT.

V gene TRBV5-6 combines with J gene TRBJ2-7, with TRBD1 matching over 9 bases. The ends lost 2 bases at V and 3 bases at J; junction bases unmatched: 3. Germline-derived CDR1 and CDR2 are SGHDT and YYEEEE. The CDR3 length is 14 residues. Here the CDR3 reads CASSFGTGNYEQYF. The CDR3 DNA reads TGTGCCAGCAGCTTCGGGACAGGGAACTACGAGCAGTACTTC.

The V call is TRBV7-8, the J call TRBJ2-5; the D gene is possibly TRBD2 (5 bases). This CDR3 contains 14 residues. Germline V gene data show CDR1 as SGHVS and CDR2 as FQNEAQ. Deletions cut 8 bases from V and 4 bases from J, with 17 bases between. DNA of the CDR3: TGTGCCAGCTCCGGTAGGAGGACCGCAGAGACCCAGTACTTC. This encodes CASSGRRTAETQYF.

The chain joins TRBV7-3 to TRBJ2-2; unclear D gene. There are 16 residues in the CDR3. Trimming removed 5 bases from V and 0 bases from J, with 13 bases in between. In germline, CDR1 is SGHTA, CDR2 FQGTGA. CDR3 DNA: TGTGCCAGCAGCCTCCTGGGCCAGGCGAACACCGGGGAGCTGTTTTTT. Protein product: CASSLLGQANTGELFF.

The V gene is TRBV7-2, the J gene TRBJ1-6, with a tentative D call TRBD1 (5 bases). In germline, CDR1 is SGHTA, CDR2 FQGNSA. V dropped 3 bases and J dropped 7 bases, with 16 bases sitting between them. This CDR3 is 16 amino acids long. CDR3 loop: CASSLQGRFENSPLHF. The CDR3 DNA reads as TGTGCCAGCAGCTTGCAGGGAAGGTTCGAGAATTCACCCCTCCACTTT.

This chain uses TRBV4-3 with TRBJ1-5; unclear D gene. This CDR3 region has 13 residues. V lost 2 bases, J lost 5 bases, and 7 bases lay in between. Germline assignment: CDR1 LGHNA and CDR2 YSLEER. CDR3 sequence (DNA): TGCGCCAGCAGCCAATCTATTCATCAGCCCCAGCATTTT. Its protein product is CASSQSIHQPQHF.

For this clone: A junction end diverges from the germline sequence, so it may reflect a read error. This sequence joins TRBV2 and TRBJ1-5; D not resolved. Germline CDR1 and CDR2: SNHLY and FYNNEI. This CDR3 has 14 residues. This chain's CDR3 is CASRRSGSNQHQHF. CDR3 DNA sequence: TGTGCCAGCAGAAGATCAGGTAGCAATCAGCACCAGCATTTT.

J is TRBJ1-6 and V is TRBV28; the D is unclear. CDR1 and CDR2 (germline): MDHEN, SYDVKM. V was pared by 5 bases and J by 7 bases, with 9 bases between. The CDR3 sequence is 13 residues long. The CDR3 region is CASSPPLNSPLHF. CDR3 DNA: TGTGCCAGCAGTCCCCCCCTGAATTCACCCCTCCACTTT.

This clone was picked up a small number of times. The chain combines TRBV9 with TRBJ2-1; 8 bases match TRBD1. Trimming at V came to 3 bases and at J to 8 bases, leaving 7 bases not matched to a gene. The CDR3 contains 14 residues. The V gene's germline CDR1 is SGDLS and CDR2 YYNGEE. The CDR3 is CASSAGTGIHEQFF. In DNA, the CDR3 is TGTGCCAGCAGCGCCGGGACAGGCATTCATGAGCAGTTCTTC.

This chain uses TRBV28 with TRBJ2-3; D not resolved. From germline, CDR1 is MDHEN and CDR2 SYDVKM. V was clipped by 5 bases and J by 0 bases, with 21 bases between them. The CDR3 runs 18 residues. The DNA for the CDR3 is TGTGCCAGCAGTGTGACTGATAGGGTGGGCAAAAGCACAGATACGCAGTATTTT. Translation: CASSVTDRVGKSTDTQYF.

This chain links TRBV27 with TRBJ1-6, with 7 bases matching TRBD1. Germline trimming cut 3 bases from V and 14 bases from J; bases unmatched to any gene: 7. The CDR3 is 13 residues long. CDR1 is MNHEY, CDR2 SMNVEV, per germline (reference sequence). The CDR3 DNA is TGTGCCAGCAGTTTCGCGACAGGGTATGCCCTCCACTTT. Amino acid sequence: CASSFATGYALHF.

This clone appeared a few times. This CDR3 reads CASGRTGNQPQHF. The CDR3 DNA follows: TGTGCCTCCGGGAGGACAGGGAATCAGCCCCAGCATTTT. The rearrangement uses TRBV19 and TRBJ1-5; 8 nucleotides agree with TRBD1. CDR1 and CDR2 (germline): LNHDA, SQIVND (reference sequence). V lost 11 bases to trimming and J lost 4 bases; unmatched junction nucleotides: 7. The CDR3 spans 13 residues.

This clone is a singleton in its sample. CDR3 coding DNA: TGTGCTAGTGGTTTGGGGGGGAGGGAGACCCAGTACTTC. Its translation is CASGLGGRETQYF. The genes are TRBV12-5 and TRBJ2-5, with D perhaps TRBD2 (6 bases). V lost 1 base and J 5 bases, leaving 8 bases between the germline ends. The CDR3 covers 13 residues. Germline values: CDR1 LGHNT, CDR2 FRNRAP.